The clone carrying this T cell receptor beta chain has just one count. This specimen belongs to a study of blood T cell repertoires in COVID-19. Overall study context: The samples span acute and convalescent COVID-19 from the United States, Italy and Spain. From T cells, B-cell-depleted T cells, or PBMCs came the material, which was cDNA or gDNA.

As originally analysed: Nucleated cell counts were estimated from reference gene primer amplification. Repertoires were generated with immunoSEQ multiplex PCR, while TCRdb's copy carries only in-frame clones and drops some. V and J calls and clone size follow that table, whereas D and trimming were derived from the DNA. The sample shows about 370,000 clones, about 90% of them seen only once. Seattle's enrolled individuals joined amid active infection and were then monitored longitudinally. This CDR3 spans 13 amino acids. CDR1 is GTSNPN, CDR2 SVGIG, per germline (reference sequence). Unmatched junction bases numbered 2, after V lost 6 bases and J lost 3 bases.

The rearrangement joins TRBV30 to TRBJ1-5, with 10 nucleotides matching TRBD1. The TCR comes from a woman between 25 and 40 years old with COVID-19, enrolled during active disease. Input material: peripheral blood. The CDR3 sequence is CACGQGVNQPQHF. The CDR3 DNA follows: TGTGCCTGTGGACAGGGGGTCAATCAGCCCCAGCATTTT.